This T cell receptor beta chain was recovered during a study of CD8 T cells in Susac syndrome. Whole-study context: When their blood was taken, the Susac syndrome patients had either not yet had any therapy, were taking corticosteroids, or were taking intravenous immunoglobulin alone. Whole-study results and caveats: As the study acknowledged, the number of individuals in its TCR sequencing and HLA analysis was relatively small.

The RNA, roughly 0.45 to 1 ug, was put through reverse transcription using random hexamers. An immunoSEQ multiplex PCR amplified TCR beta CDR3 over 54 Vbeta and 13 Jbeta. One entry per CDR3 protein results from TCRdb running MiXCR on the immunoSEQ multiplex PCR reads. The data show about 180,000 distinct CDR3 sequences, with roughly 94% seen just once and more than 0.08% held by the top ten. Trimming shortened V by 2 bases and J by 1 base, and 10 bases separated the two germline ends. The CDR3 contains 15 residues. In the case of this clonotype: Its antigen is still unknown.

CD8+ and CD4+ T cells were negatively isolated; TEMRA cells were FACS-enriched. Sequenced sample: CD4+ T cells from PBMCs. The chain uses TRBV12-3 or TRBV12-4 and TRBJ2-3; no reliable D call. The TCR comes from a human donor with Susac syndrome. CDR3 sequence: CASSLTPLGTDTQYF. CDR3 DNA: TGTGCCAGCAGTTTAACTCCTCTAGGCACAGATACGCAGTATTTT.